This TCR beta chain was documented in a study of CD8+CD57+ T cells in acquired aplastic anemia. Study results and caveats: Significance was not reached for CD8+ Simpson's diversity between patients and controls. The number of CD8+ CDR3 sequences shared by patients and controls was twenty-nine.

For this clonotype: Its antigen is unknown.

Flow cytometry had shown expanded CD8+CD57+ cells in the patients chosen for sequencing. At the time of blood sampling, patients had not yet received any therapy. Germline loops: CDR1 SGHRS, CDR2 YFSETQ. The CDR3 contains 15 residues. V shed 0 bases, J shed 8 bases, and the junction held 5 bases outside the gene matches. Profiling that covered TCR beta VDJ and CDR3 relied on genomic DNA as its template. TCRdb re-called the reads with MiXCR, one entry per CDR3 protein. Of about 120,000 distinct CDR3 sequences in the sample, 50% to 60% were seen once. Sequenced: sorted CD4+, CD8+, or CD8+CD57+ T cells (not recorded which) from PBMCs. This TCR derives from a human donor with aplastic anemia. The genes are TRBV5-1 and TRBJ1-6, with TRBD1 matching 7 bases. The chain's CDR3 is CASSLAGTAYSPLHF. CDR3 nucleotides: TGCGCCAGCAGCTTGGCCGGGACAGCTTATTCACCCCTCCACTTT.